This passage covers 26 T cell receptor beta chains from one sample sequenced in a study of shared clonotypes between healthy human individuals. Some clones are missing from TCRdb's copy, which holds only in-frame ones; the method was immunoSEQ multiplex PCR. The sample consists of 700,000 or so clones, more than 70% of them appearing once. Sequencing input: memory CD4+ T cells sorted from blood. Documented subset: CD45RA-negative fraction. Every receptor here comes from a woman in her 30s in good health.

This chain connects TRBV6-1 to TRBJ2-7; 14 positions agree with TRBD2. Trimming removed 3 bases from V and 7 bases from J; junction bases left unmatched: 5. The CDR3 is made up of 15 amino acids. Germline V CDR1 and CDR2: MNHNS, SASEGT. The CDR3 sequence is CASSDRGLAGEEQYF. DNA for the CDR3: TGTGCCAGCAGTGACAGGGGACTAGCGGGAGAAGAGCAGTACTTC.

The V and J genes are TRBV5-4 and TRBJ2-7, with D unclear. Trimming cost V 0 bases and J 2 bases, with 12 bases left between them. Per the germline V gene, CDR1 is SGHNT and CDR2 is YYREEE (reference sequence). This CDR3 is built from 15 residues. CDR3 region: CASSLGLVGPYEQYF. For the CDR3, the DNA is TGTGCCAGCAGCTTGGGGCTAGTGGGCCCCTACGAGCAGTACTTC.

This clone was detected a few times. CDR3 in amino acids: CASGQGYEQYF. The CDR3 DNA reads TGTGCCAGCGGACAGGGCTACGAGCAGTACTTC. The chain has TRBV19 and TRBJ2-5; 8 bases map to TRBD1. The end of the DNA aligns better with TRBJ2-7, so the J call may be wrong. There are 11 residues in the CDR3. Germline V gene sequence: CDR1 LNHDA, CDR2 SQIVND (reference sequence).

In this sample, this clone turned up a few times. The rearrangement links TRBV7-9 to TRBJ1-5, with D possibly TRBD1 on 6 matching bases. Germline lookup yields CDR1 SEHNR and CDR2 FQNEAQ (reference sequence). V shed 1 base and J shed 0 bases, with 13 bases lying between them. The CDR3 runs 17 residues. Written as DNA, the CDR3 is TGTGCCAGCAGCTTAGGCGCGGACAGTAGTAGCAATCAGCCCCAGCATTTT. Protein: CASSLGADSSSNQPQHF.

Only a few counts were recorded for this clone. J is TRBJ2-1 and V is TRBV4-1; D unresolved. The CDR3 runs to 13 residues. In germline, CDR1 is MGHRA, CDR2 YSYEKL. Trimming left V 2 bases short and J 9 bases short, with 11 bases between. This CDR3 reads CASSQPSLSEQFF. The CDR3 coding sequence is TGCGCCAGCAGCCAACCCTCCCTGAGTGAGCAGTTCTTC.

CDR3 DNA sequence: TGTGCCAGCAGGGAACAGGGGGATGAGCAGTTCTTC. This encodes CASREQGDEQFF. This chain links TRBV2 with TRBJ2-1, with 8 positions matching TRBD1. This CDR3 has 12 amino acids. J lost 8 bases, V lost 6 bases, and 3 bases had no gene match. Germline V gene data show CDR1 as SNHLY and CDR2 as FYNNEI.

The chain combines TRBV7-9 with TRBJ2-1; D gene ambiguous. Germline V lookup: CDR1 SEHNR, CDR2 FQNEAQ (reference sequence). CDR3 length equals 13 residues. Trimming pared 2 bases from V and 4 bases from J, leaving 6 bases between. This chain's CDR3 is CASSLYQYNEQFF. The CDR3 DNA reads TGTGCCAGCAGCTTATATCAGTACAATGAGCAGTTCTTC.

V and J are TRBV6-1 and TRBJ2-5; the match to TRBD2 covers 9 bases. The CDR3 totals 13 residues. Germline V CDR1 and CDR2: MNHNS, SASEGT. V shed 7 bases, J shed 5 bases, and the junction held 5 bases outside the gene matches. The CDR3 sequence is CASTIGLAETQYF. The CDR3 DNA is TGTGCCAGCACAATTGGACTAGCGGAGACCCAGTACTTC.

Written as DNA, the CDR3 is TGTGCCTGGGGGCAGGGCATGAACACTGAAGCTTTCTTT. Protein: CAWGQGMNTEAFF. The rearrangement links TRBV30 to TRBJ1-1; tentative D call: TRBD1 (5 bases). The germline CDR1 and CDR2 sequences are GTSNPN and SVGIG (reference sequence). V shed 5 bases and J shed 0 bases, with 10 bases lying between them. This CDR3 contains 13 residues.

V and J are TRBV15 and TRBJ2-1, with TRBD2 as a possible D gene (6 bases). Germline V gene sequence: CDR1 LNHNV, CDR2 YYDKDF (reference sequence). This CDR3 is built from 15 residues. The germline V and J ends were trimmed by 1 base and 4 bases, with 11 bases remaining between them. CDR3 residues: CATSRGSSVYNEQFF. The CDR3 nucleotides read TGTGCCACCAGCAGAGGGTCTAGCGTATACAATGAGCAGTTCTTC.

Only a few counts were recorded for this clone. The chain employs TRBV6-1 and TRBJ1-1, with 7 bases identical to TRBD1. The CDR3 totals 14 residues. V shed 4 bases, J shed 4 bases, and the junction held 6 bases outside the gene matches. Germline V gene data show CDR1 as MNHNS and CDR2 as SASEGT. The CDR3, as DNA: TGTGCCAGCAGTGGGCCAACAGGGGTCACTGAAGCTTTCTTT. Amino acid sequence: CASSGPTGVTEAFF.

In this sample, this clone turned up a few times. V and J are TRBV18 and TRBJ1-2; no definite D call. This CDR3 has 16 residues. The germline V gene encodes CDR1 KGHSH and CDR2 LQKENI. V was cut by 3 bases and J by 4 bases, with 18 bases left in between. CDR3 bases: TGTGCCAGCTCACCGCCTGGGCAGGCTAGGACCTATGGCTACACCTTC. This sequence encodes CASSPPGQARTYGYTF.

As for this clone: Relative to the germline gene, one junction end is altered; a read error may explain this. The chain employs TRBV19 and TRBJ2-1; TRBD2 matches 7 bases. The CDR3 spans 12 residues. Germline assignment: CDR1 LNHDA and CDR2 SQIVND (reference sequence). The CDR3 spells CASTESAGELFF. DNA of the CDR3: TGTGCCAGTACCGAATCGGCGGGAGAGCTGTTCTTC. The whole variable domain, remainder taken from reference TRBV19 and TRBJ2-1, is DGGITQSPKYLFRKEGQNVTLSCEQNLNHDAMYWYRQDPGQGLRLIYYSQIVNDFQKGDIAEGYSVSREKKESFPLTVTSAQKNPTAFYLCASTESAGELFFGPGTRLTVL.

This clone has more than one count but fewer than ten. The chain couples TRBV7-3 to TRBJ2-7; the D is unclear. Trimming pared 5 bases from V and 4 bases from J, leaving 12 bases between. Germline-derived CDR1 and CDR2 are SGHTA and FQGTGA. There are 13 residues in the CDR3. This CDR3 reads CASSPGLGYEQYF. The CDR3 DNA follows: TGTGCCAGCAGCCCCGGCCTAGGGTACGAGCAGTACTTC.

The CDR3 DNA reads as TGTGCCAGCAGCTTAGCCCTTCAGCACAATGAGCAGTTCTTC. Translation: CASSLALQHNEQFF. V usage is TRBV7-8 and J usage is TRBJ2-1; no firm D call. The length of the CDR3 is 14 residues. V lost 0 bases to trimming and J lost 5 bases, with 8 bases between them. Germline lookup yields CDR1 SGHVS and CDR2 FQNEAQ.

This clone was recorded a few times. The chain combines TRBV16 with TRBJ2-1; D unresolved. The CDR3 has 12 amino acids. Trimming took off 0 bases at V and 6 bases at J, with 3 bases between the two ends. Germline lookup yields CDR1 KGHSY and CDR2 FQNENV. The CDR3 here is CASSQSGNEQFF. The CDR3 nucleotides read TGTGCCAGCAGCCAATCCGGCAATGAGCAGTTCTTC. The full variable domain, with the rest looked up from reference TRBV16 and TRBJ2-1, is GEEVAQTPKHLVRGEGQKAKLYCAPIKGHSYVFWYQQVLKNEFKFLISFQNENVFDETGMPKERFSAKCLPNSPCSLEIQATKLEDSAVYFCASSQSGNEQFFGPGTRLTVL.

The chain joins TRBV10-3 to TRBJ2-3, with 8 positions matching TRBD2. V was clipped by 0 bases and J by 2 bases; unmatched bases: 10. CDR3 size: 18 residues. Per germline, CDR1 ENHRY and CDR2 SYGVKD. The CDR3 DNA follows: TGTGCCATCAGTGAGTCGATGACGCGGGGGGCCCTCACAGATACGCAGTATTTT. It specifies CAISESMTRGALTDTQYF.

CDR3 loop: CASSEGLARGDTQYF. The CDR3 nucleotides are TGTGCCAGCAGTGAGGGACTAGCGCGAGGGGATACGCAGTATTTT. The rearrangement links TRBV2 to TRBJ2-3, with 10 bases aligning to TRBD2. Per germline, CDR1 SNHLY and CDR2 FYNNEI. V lost 3 bases and J lost 6; bases outside the gene matches: 6. This CDR3 is 15 amino acids long.

V gene TRBV4-2 combines with J gene TRBJ2-2, with a possible D match to TRBD2 (6 bases). The V gene lost 3 bases and the J gene lost 3 bases, with 17 bases spanning the gap. The CDR3 runs to 17 residues. Germline values: CDR1 LGHNA, CDR2 YNFKEQ. The CDR3 bases are TGTGCCAGCAGCCAGAACACGGACGGGGACTACACCGGGGAGCTGTTTTTT. Protein sequence: CASSQNTDGDYTGELFF.

This clone was recorded only once. The chain couples TRBV27 to TRBJ1-3; TRBD1 matches at 8 bases. V lost 6 bases and J lost 3; bases outside the gene matches: 7. CDR1 MNHEY and CDR2 SMNVEV come from the germline V gene (reference sequence). The CDR3 runs to 15 residues. The CDR3: CASRPTGGVGNTIYF. The CDR3 bases are TGTGCCAGCAGACCTACAGGGGGGGTTGGAAACACCATATATTTT.

The chain uses TRBV6-5 and TRBJ1-5, with D possibly TRBD1 on 6 matching bases. The CDR3 is 15 amino acids. The germline gives CDR1 MNHEY, CDR2 SVGAGI. The V end was cut by 11 bases, the J end by 0 bases, with 17 bases between. DNA for the CDR3: TGTGCCGTTCCGGGGGCGGGTTATAGCAATCAGCCCCAGCATTTT. This encodes CAVPGAGYSNQPQHF.

There are many counts of this clone. This rearrangement joins TRBV4-1 to TRBJ2-6; 12 bases are shared with TRBD1. Germline loops: CDR1 MGHRA, CDR2 YSYEKL. The CDR3 sequence is 20 residues long. The V and J ends lost 0 bases and 0 bases, in that order; junction bases with no gene match: 6. The CDR3 DNA follows: TGCGCCAGCAGCCAAGAATGGGACAGGGGGCTCGGCTCTGGGGCCAACGTCCTGACTTTC. Translating it yields CASSQEWDRGLGSGANVLTF.

The CDR3 spells CASSALLGEDEQFF. CDR3 coding DNA: TGCGCCAGCAGCGCATTACTAGGGGAGGATGAGCAGTTCTTC. The rearrangement joins TRBV5-1 to TRBJ2-1; D might be TRBD2 (6 bases). This CDR3 comprises 14 residues. Trimming pared 4 bases from V and 8 bases from J, leaving 16 bases between. CDR1 SGHRS and CDR2 YFSETQ come from the germline V gene.

This clone has a handful of counts. This chain uses TRBV6-5 with TRBJ1-3; D ambiguous. V dropped 0 bases and J dropped 4 bases, with 10 bases sitting between them. Looked up from germline, CDR1 is MNHEY and CDR2 is SVGAGI. The CDR3 sequence is 15 residues long. CDR3 nucleotides: TGTGCCAGCAGTTACTCGAACTACGGAGGAAACACCATATATTTT. Protein: CASSYSNYGGNTIYF.

This chain connects TRBV5-1 to TRBJ2-6, with D possibly being TRBD1 (5 bases). The V gene's germline CDR1 is SGHRS and CDR2 YFSETQ. Trimming left V 5 bases short and J 1 base short, with 13 bases between. This CDR3 has 16 residues. Written as DNA, the CDR3 is TGCGCCAGCAGTCCGCCCCAGGGATCTGGGGCCAACGTCCTGACTTTC. Translating it yields CASSPPQGSGANVLTF.

The V and J genes are TRBV7-7 and TRBJ2-5; D uncertain. Germline V gives CDR1 SSHAT, CDR2 FNYEAQ (reference sequence). The germline V and J ends were trimmed by 5 bases and 0 bases, with 4 bases remaining between them. The length of the CDR3 is 12 residues. CDR3 DNA sequence: TGTGCCAGCAGCCCCGACCAAGAGACCCAGTACTTC. Its translation is CASSPDQETQYF. Using reference TRBV7-7 and TRBJ2-5 for the parts outside the CDR3, the full variable domain is GAGVSQSPRYKVTKRGQDVTLRCDPISSHATLYWYQQALGQGPEFLTYFNYEAQPDKSGLPSDRFSAERPEGSISTLTIQRTEQRDSAMYRCASSPDQETQYFGPGTRLLVL.